These 31 T cell receptor beta chains originate from one sample sequenced in a study of blood T cell repertoires in COVID-19. The assay was immunoSEQ multiplex PCR, and TCRdb's table has in-frame clones only and misses some. The profile shows fewer than 450,000 clones, under 95% of them singletons. Sequences were obtained from peripheral blood. Receptors originate from a woman between 18 and 29 years old who had recovered from COVID-19.

The V call is TRBV7-2, the J call TRBJ2-5, with TRBD2 matching 11 bases. V was pared by 7 bases and J by 5 bases, with 9 bases of the junction left unmatched. The germline CDR1 and CDR2 sequences are SGHTA and FQGNSA. The CDR3 has 15 amino acids. CDR3 protein: CASTEFSGRAETQYF. In DNA, the CDR3 is TGTGCCAGCACCGAATTTAGCGGGAGGGCCGAGACCCAGTACTTC.

This clone appeared a single time. This chain links TRBV6-1 with TRBJ2-7; possible D gene TRBD2, 6 bases. CDR3 length: 15 residues. V dropped 0 bases and J dropped 9 bases, with 18 bases sitting between them. In germline, CDR1 is MNHNS, CDR2 SASEGT. The CDR3 spells CASSEARGRPFMQYV. The CDR3 DNA follows: TGTGCCAGCAGTGAAGCGAGAGGGAGGCCCTTTATGCAGTACGTC.

This chain uses TRBV5-1 with TRBJ2-1; 11 nucleotides agree with TRBD2. Germline trimming cut 4 bases from V and 5 bases from J; bases unmatched to any gene: 8. The CDR3 totals 16 residues. CDR1 is SGHRS and CDR2 is YFSETQ in the germline V gene. CDR3 protein: CASSLKTSGVNNEQFF. Here the CDR3 DNA reads TGCGCCAGCAGCCTTAAGACTAGCGGGGTAAACAATGAGCAGTTCTTC. The entire variable domain, with the rest obtained from reference TRBV5-1 and TRBJ2-1, is as follows: KAGVTQTPRYLIKTRGQQVTLSCSPISGHRSVSWYQQTPGQGLQFLFEYFSETQRNKGNFPGRFSGRQFSNSRSEMNVSTLELGDSALYLCASSLKTSGVNNEQFFGPGTRLTVL.

The chain uses TRBV5-1 and TRBJ1-1; D not certain. The CDR3 is made up of 16 amino acids. V shed 2 bases and J shed 6 bases, with 20 bases lying between them. Germline CDR1 is SGHRS and CDR2 is YFSETQ. In nucleotides, the CDR3 is TGCGCCAGCAGCTTACTCGGGGAGGGTGAAAGAGCTGAAGCTTTCTTT. This translates into CASSLLGEGERAEAFF.

This clone was counted once. V is TRBV4-3 and J is TRBJ1-5; perhaps TRBD1 as D (5 bases). The CDR3 runs 14 residues. The germline V gene encodes CDR1 LGHNA and CDR2 YSLEER. V was cut by 4 bases and J by 1 base, with 8 bases left in between. Here the CDR3 DNA reads TGCGCCAGCAGCCGCGACAGAAGCAATCAGCCCCAGCATTTT. It translates to CASSRDRSNQPQHF.

This clone has just one count. This CDR3 is also generated by other DNA sequences in the sample. This chain connects TRBV7-9 to TRBJ2-5; D gene unclear. CDR3 length equals 11 residues. Looked up from germline, CDR1 is SEHNR and CDR2 is FQNEAQ (reference sequence). The ends were cut back, 5 bases at V and 2 bases at J, with 3 bases in the middle. The CDR3 DNA reads as TGTGCCAGCAGCCCTCAAGAGACCCAGTACTTC. Encoded protein: CASSPQETQYF.

The chain recombines TRBV4-3 with TRBJ2-2, with 7 bases matching TRBD2. CDR3 size: 16 residues. Germline V gene sequence: CDR1 LGHNA, CDR2 YSLEER. J was trimmed by 6 bases and V by 0 bases; bases with no gene match: 7. The CDR3 coding sequence is TGCGCCAGCAGCCAAGATGCGGGAGTTCGCCCCGGGGAGCTGTTTTTT. Translation gives CASSQDAGVRPGELFF.

This chain joins TRBV7-6 and TRBJ2-7; a weak D match, TRBD2 (6 bases). CDR1 and CDR2 (germline): SGHVS, FNYEAQ. The CDR3 has 13 residues. Trimming took off 3 bases at V and 2 bases at J, with 8 bases between the two ends. CDR3 sequence: CASSFVAAYEQYV. The CDR3 coding sequence is TGTGCCAGCAGCTTCGTAGCGGCCTACGAGCAGTACGTC.

The chain combines TRBV10-3 with TRBJ1-1; D remains ambiguous. Trimming left V 6 bases short and J 1 base short, with 9 bases between. The CDR3 spans 13 residues. Germline values: CDR1 ENHRY, CDR2 SYGVKD. The CDR3 here is CAIRNRENTEAFF. CDR3 bases: TGTGCCATCAGGAACCGGGAGAACACTGAAGCTTTCTTT.

The chain employs TRBV19 and TRBJ2-1, with a weak D call TRBD2 (5 bases). Germline CDR1 LNHDA, CDR2 SQIVND (reference sequence). The CDR3 spans 11 residues. Trimming removed 10 bases at V and 4 bases at J, with 8 bases between. Here the CDR3 DNA reads TGTGCCACCGGGAATTACAATGAGCAGTTCTTC. Protein sequence: CATGNYNEQFF.

The V and J genes are TRBV10-3 and TRBJ2-1, with D perhaps matching TRBD1 (6 bases). There are 15 residues in the CDR3. Trimming left V 6 bases short and J 0 bases short, with 12 bases between. Germline CDR1 reads ENHRY; CDR2 reads SYGVKD. Here the CDR3 DNA reads TGTGCCATCAGCCGTACAGGGAGCTCCTACAATGAGCAGTTCTTC. Translating gives CAISRTGSSYNEQFF.

This chain uses TRBV2 with TRBJ2-1; TRBD2 aligns across 9 bases. Germline V CDR1 and CDR2: SNHLY, FYNNEI. CDR3 length: 13 residues. V gave up 8 bases and J gave up 2 bases; unmatched junction bases: 1. This CDR3 is CASLAGPYNEQFF. The CDR3 DNA reads TGTGCCAGCCTAGCGGGGCCCTACAATGAGCAGTTCTTC.

V usage is TRBV24-1 and J usage is TRBJ2-6; D perhaps matches TRBD2 (5 bases). Trimming removed 1 base at V and 0 bases at J, with 18 bases between. This CDR3 is 20 amino acids long. Germline V gene sequence: CDR1 KGHDR, CDR2 SFDVKD. In DNA form, the CDR3 reads TGTGCCACCAGTGATTTCTCGGCGGGCATCCCCGACTCTGGGGCCAACGTCCTGACTTTC. Translating it yields CATSDFSAGIPDSGANVLTF.

The chain combines TRBV28 with TRBJ1-1; D is unresolved. The germline V gene has CDR1 MDHEN and CDR2 SYDVKM. The CDR3 runs 12 residues. Deletions cut 1 base from V and 4 bases from J, with 4 bases between. The CDR3 sequence: CASSLYSTEAFF. In DNA form, the CDR3 reads TGTGCCAGCAGTTTATACAGCACTGAAGCTTTCTTT.

The chain links TRBV5-1 to TRBJ2-2; D is possibly TRBD2 (5 bases). This CDR3 has 14 amino acids. Trimming took off 0 bases at V and 7 bases at J, with 10 bases between the two ends. Germline V gene sequence: CDR1 SGHRS, CDR2 YFSETQ. The CDR3 DNA is TGCGCCAGCAGCTTGGGCCTGGGGAGCGGGGAGCTGTTTTTT. Protein sequence: CASSLGLGSGELFF.

In this sample, this clone turned up once. The CDR3: CASSVVAGYNEQFF. The DNA of the CDR3 is TGTGCCAGCAGTGTCGTAGCGGGATACAATGAGCAGTTCTTC. The chain combines TRBV6-4 with TRBJ2-1, with 8 bases fitting TRBD2. There are 14 residues in the CDR3. The V gene's germline CDR1 is MRHNA and CDR2 SNTAGT. The trim removed 4 bases at V and 4 bases at J, leaving 3 bases unmatched.

The chain is built from TRBV7-2 and TRBJ2-6, with D possibly matching TRBD1 (6 bases). Germline loops: CDR1 SGHTA, CDR2 FQGNSA. Trimming pared 5 bases from V and 0 bases from J, leaving 11 bases between. The CDR3 extends over 16 amino acids. The CDR3 region has the DNA TGTGCCAGCAGCCTCAGGGGCCCCTCTGGGGCCAACGTCCTGACTTTC. This gives the protein CASSLRGPSGANVLTF.

The chain uses TRBV11-3 and TRBJ2-1; 7 bases map to TRBD2. CDR1 and CDR2 (germline): SGHNT, YENEEA. This CDR3 region has 16 residues. V gave up 2 bases and J gave up 7 bases; unmatched junction bases: 11. CDR3: CASSLRGRREKNEQFF. The CDR3 DNA sequence: TGTGCCAGCAGCTTACGGGGCCGGCGGGAGAAAAATGAGCAGTTCTTC.

This clone was recorded only once. The chain is built from TRBV5-1 and TRBJ1-4; the D is unclear. The CDR3 consists of 15 residues. Germline CDR1 SGHRS, CDR2 YFSETQ. With 0 bases removed from V and 0 bases from J, the gap between germline ends came to 6 bases. The CDR3 DNA is TGCGCCAGCAGCTTGGCCGGTGCAACTAATGAAAAACTGTTTTTT. This codes for CASSLAGATNEKLFF. Full variable domain (missing parts from reference TRBV5-1 and TRBJ1-4): KAGVTQTPRYLIKTRGQQVTLSCSPISGHRSVSWYQQTPGQGLQFLFEYFSETQRNKGNFPGRFSGRQFSNSRSEMNVSTLELGDSALYLCASSLAGATNEKLFFGSGTQLSVL.

The chain is built from TRBV10-1 and TRBJ2-5, with 13 bases that match TRBD2. Germline V CDR1 and CDR2: WNHNN, SYGVQD (reference sequence). The trim removed 3 bases at V and 1 base at J, leaving 5 bases unmatched. The CDR3 is 17 amino acids. Written as DNA, the CDR3 is TGCGCCAGCAGTGACGAGGGACTAGCGGGATCCCAAGAGACCCAGTACTTC. This encodes CASSDEGLAGSQETQYF.

As regards this clone: In the same sample, other DNA sequences code for this CDR3. V is TRBV19 and J is TRBJ2-5; D is possibly TRBD2 (6 bases). CDR3 size: 16 residues. V was trimmed by 5 bases and J by 0 bases, leaving 16 bases between them. The germline CDR1 and CDR2 sequences are LNHDA and SQIVND (reference sequence). The DNA for the CDR3 is TGTGCCAGTAGTCGGGTGTTAGCGGAGTACCAAGAGACCCAGTACTTC. This sequence encodes CASSRVLAEYQETQYF.

This chain joins TRBV25-1 and TRBJ1-6; 9 positions agree with TRBD1. J was trimmed by 9 bases and V by 1 base; bases with no gene match: 7. The germline V gene encodes CDR1 MGHDK and CDR2 SYGVNS. The CDR3 is 16 residues long. CDR3 loop: CASSELGTGLASPLHF. In nucleotides, the CDR3 is TGTGCCAGCAGTGAATTAGGGACAGGGCTCGCTTCACCCCTCCACTTT.

V and J are TRBV11-3 and TRBJ1-1; D is undetermined. Germline CDR1 and CDR2: SGHNT and YENEEA. Trimming shortened V by 5 bases and J by 4 bases, and 11 bases separated the two germline ends. The CDR3 extends over 13 amino acids. DNA of the CDR3: TGTGCCAGCAGCCTAGGGTCGGGCACTGAAGCTTTCTTT. It yields the protein CASSLGSGTEAFF.

CDR3 in DNA: TGTGCCAGCAGCTTCCCGTCGACGGGGGACACTGAAGCTTTCTTT. It specifies CASSFPSTGDTEAFF. The chain has TRBV7-9 and TRBJ1-1, with D possibly being TRBD1 (5 bases). This CDR3 is built from 15 residues. V was pared by 3 bases and J by 3 bases, with 14 bases between. CDR1 and CDR2 from the germline V gene are SEHNR and FQNEAQ (reference sequence). The variable domain in full, completed from reference TRBV7-9 and TRBJ1-1, reads DTGVSQNPRHKITKRGQNVTFRCDPISEHNRLYWYRQTLGQGPEFLTYFQNEAQLEKSRLLSDRFSAERPKGSFSTLEIQRTEQGDSAMYLCASSFPSTGDTEAFFGQGTRLTVV.

The rearrangement links TRBV24-1 to TRBJ2-5, with D uncertain. This CDR3 has 16 amino acids. The V gene lost 7 bases and the J gene lost 3 bases, with 20 bases spanning the gap. Germline V gene sequence: CDR1 KGHDR, CDR2 SFDVKD. CDR3: CATRGGSPNSKETQYF. The CDR3 DNA follows: TGTGCCACCAGAGGCGGTTCCCCTAATTCCAAAGAGACCCAGTACTTC.

This clone was seen once. The chain is built from TRBV7-9 and TRBJ1-4; 7 bases map to TRBD1. Per the germline V gene, CDR1 is SEHNR and CDR2 is FQNEAQ (reference sequence). The V segment lost 1 base and the J segment 7 bases; nucleotides outside the gene matches: 6. The CDR3 loop spans 15 amino acids. CDR3 loop: CASSLVAQGVEKLFF. CDR3 DNA: TGTGCCAGCAGCTTAGTTGCCCAGGGGGTTGAAAAACTGTTTTTT. Supplemented by reference TRBV7-9 and TRBJ1-4, the full variable domain reads DTGVSQNPRHKITKRGQNVTFRCDPISEHNRLYWYRQTLGQGPEFLTYFQNEAQLEKSRLLSDRFSAERPKGSFSTLEIQRTEQGDSAMYLCASSLVAQGVEKLFFGSGTQLSVL.

Comments on this clone: Additional DNA sequences in this sample encode the identical CDR3. The chain combines TRBV18 with TRBJ2-7, with 7 bases aligning to TRBD1. The CDR3 extends over 14 amino acids. J lost 4 bases, V lost 3 bases, and 6 bases had no gene match. In germline, CDR1 is KGHSH, CDR2 LQKENI. The CDR3 DNA reads as TGTGCCAGCTCACCCGGGCAGGGGGTGTACGAGCAGTACGTC. Protein: CASSPGQGVYEQYV.

Here the CDR3 reads CAWSVPGANTEAFF. Written as DNA, the CDR3 is TGTGCCTGGAGTGTTCCAGGGGCCAACACTGAAGCTTTCTTT. The rearrangement links TRBV30 to TRBJ1-1; tentative D call: TRBD1 (6 bases). CDR1 and CDR2 (germline): GTSNPN, SVGIG (reference sequence). Deletions cut 0 bases from V and 2 bases from J, with 10 bases between. The CDR3 consists of 14 residues.

The rearrangement uses TRBV30 and TRBJ1-6; 7 bases line up with TRBD1. Germline assignment: CDR1 GTSNPN and CDR2 SVGIG (reference sequence). The CDR3 consists of 13 residues. The V and J ends lost 5 bases and 7 bases, in that order; junction bases with no gene match: 5. The CDR3 region has the DNA TGTGCCTGGGCACGGGACAGCAATTCACCCCTCCACTTT. It specifies CAWARDSNSPLHF. The full variable domain, completed using reference TRBV30 and TRBJ1-6, is SQTIHQWPATLVQPVGSPLSLECTVEGTSNPNLYWYRQAAGRGLQLLFYSVGIGQISSEVPQNLSASRPQDRQFILSSKKLLLSDSGFYLCAWARDSNSPLHFGNGTRLTVT.

This sequence joins TRBV3-1 (or the pseudogene TRBV3-2) and TRBJ2-1; TRBD2 matches at 9 bases. The CDR3 consists of 16 residues. The trim removed 1 base at V and 6 bases at J, leaving 7 bases unmatched. In germline, CDR1 is LGHDT, CDR2 YNNKEL (reference sequence). The CDR3 coding sequence is TGTGCCAGCAGCCAAGGGGCTAGCGGGGTAACCAATGAGCAGTTCTTC. It encodes CASSQGASGVTNEQFF.

This chain uses TRBV10-3 with TRBJ2-5, with 10 bases matching TRBD1. The CDR3 spans 19 residues. Germline trimming cut 6 bases from V and 0 bases from J; bases unmatched to any gene: 16. CDR1 ENHRY and CDR2 SYGVKD come from the germline V gene. As DNA, the CDR3 is TGTGCCATCAGACGAGAGGCCGGGACAGGGGACATGTACCAAGAGACCCAGTACTTC. This translates into CAIRREAGTGDMYQETQYF.